The text below deals with one TCR beta chain. Its antigen is not identified. The junction does not match germline at one end; this may be a read error. These data are taken from a study of blood T cells in healthy people across ages. The use of a sample-barcoded 5' primer and a J-beta primer mix characterized a second PCR of roughly 6 to 11 cycles. Via MiXCR, TCRdb re-called the 5' RACE reads, giving one row per CDR3 protein. The sample consists of about 640,000 distinct CDR3 sequences, roughly three fifths of them appearing once. Findings of the study overall: Unsorted PBMCs blocked a conclusive comparison of naive and antigen-experienced cells.

Material for sequencing was blood. This receptor was obtained from a man aged 55 to 69 in good health.

In DNA, the CDR3 is TGTGCCGGCAGGGGTCCGGGATGGGGCACTGAAGCTTTCTTT. This sequence encodes CAGRGPGWGTEAFF. The V call is TRBV12-3 or TRBV12-4, the J call TRBJ1-1; a weak D match, TRBD1 (6 bases). There are 14 residues in the CDR3.